The 16 T cell receptor beta chains given below trace back to one sample, sequenced in a study of lymphopenia after photon versus proton radiotherapy. Clones were read by immunoSEQ multiplex PCR, and TCRdb kept only the in-frame ones, dropping some. The sample has more than 4,000 clones, around two thirds seen once. Sequencing was performed on peripheral blood, taken from a patient treated with proton-based radiotherapy. The origin of the receptors is a man older than 75 with esophageal cancer.

This clone has a handful of counts. The chain carries TRBV7-2 and TRBJ2-7; TRBD1 matches 9 bases. This CDR3 has 16 residues. From germline, CDR1 is SGHTA and CDR2 FQGNSA. Germline trimming cut 5 bases from V and 7 bases from J; bases unmatched to any gene: 15. This chain's CDR3 is CASSQVLGTGSGEQYF. CDR3 DNA: TGTGCCAGCAGCCAAGTGCTAGGGACAGGGTCGGGTGAGCAGTACTTC.

Concerning this clone itself: Given a much more abundant clone one base away, this may be a read error. This rearrangement joins TRBV9 to TRBJ2-3; 9 nucleotides align to TRBD2. The CDR3 covers 17 residues. Germline-derived CDR1 and CDR2 are SGDLS and YYNGEE. CDR3 coding DNA: TGTGCCACCAGCGCGCGCGGGGGGGCGGGCTTAGCAGATACGCAGTATTTT. Translated, it gives CATSARGGAGLADTQYF.

This clone came up once. The chain combines TRBV5-1 with TRBJ1-3; D uncertain. CDR1 SGHRS and CDR2 YFSETQ come from the germline V gene. The CDR3 is 13 residues long. The ends were cut back, 5 bases at V and 4 bases at J, with 10 bases in the middle. CDR3 nucleotide sequence: TGCGCCAGCAGGGGCATAGCCGGAAACACCATATATTTT. This sequence encodes CASRGIAGNTIYF.

The rearrangement links TRBV21-1 to TRBJ2-5; the table gives TRBD1 as D, unverified against the DNA. The J call may not be correct, given that the DNA end is closer to TRBJ2-7. TRBV21-1 is a documented pseudogene. This CDR3 is built from 16 residues. The CDR3 region is CASRGRIVWGIYEQYF. Here the CDR3 DNA reads TGTGCCAGCAGGGGAAGGATCGTGTGGGGCATCTACGAGCAGTACTTC.

This sequence joins TRBV5-4 and TRBJ2-7; D may match TRBD1 or TRBD2 (5 bases each). V dropped 1 base and J dropped 5 bases, with 16 bases sitting between them. CDR3 length: 15 residues. Germline lookup yields CDR1 SGHNT and CDR2 YYREEE (reference sequence). CDR3 sequence: CASSLNSGLAHEQYF. CDR3 DNA sequence: TGTGCCAGCAGCTTGAATTCGGGGCTAGCCCACGAGCAGTACTTC.

DNA of the CDR3: TGTGCCAGAAGCTTGGGGGCGGGACCAAGCACAGATACGCAGTATTTT. Its translation: CARSLGAGPSTDTQYF. V usage is TRBV5-3 and J usage is TRBJ2-3; perhaps TRBD2 as D (6 bases). TRBV5-3 is identified as an open reading frame with a role that is uncertain. Trimming took 0 bases from V and 0 from J, leaving 11 bases between them. The CDR3 has 16 amino acids.

J is TRBJ2-1 and V is TRBV6-5; the D gene is possibly TRBD2 (7 bases). Germline values: CDR1 MNHEY, CDR2 SVGAGI. Between the trimmed V and J ends, which lost 6 bases and 7 bases, there was a span of 16 bases. There are 14 residues in the CDR3. This CDR3 is CASRSGGLWNEQFF. In DNA, the CDR3 is TGTGCCAGCAGGTCGGGGGGCCTTTGGAATGAGCAGTTCTTC.

This clone was seen only a few times. The chain combines TRBV7-2 with TRBJ1-6; D may be TRBD1 (6 bases). The CDR3 runs 17 residues. The V end was cut by 5 bases, the J end by 4 bases, with 18 bases between. Germline lookup yields CDR1 SGHTA and CDR2 FQGNSA. CDR3 amino acids: CASSPQGSAEYNSPLHF. The DNA for the CDR3 is TGTGCCAGCAGCCCTCAGGGGTCGGCCGAATATAATTCACCCCTCCACTTT.

The genes are TRBV7-2 and TRBJ2-1; TRBD2 matches at 9 bases. Germline V gene data show CDR1 as SGHTA and CDR2 as FQGNSA. The CDR3 consists of 15 residues. The V and J ends lost 1 base and 7 bases, in that order; junction bases with no gene match: 5. The CDR3 spells CASSLDVSGGNEQFF. The DNA for the CDR3 is TGTGCCAGCAGCTTAGATGTTAGCGGGGGAAATGAGCAGTTCTTC.

The CDR3 nucleotides read TGTGCCAGCTATGGTGGGGGGGCGTATCCTCTTGAAGCTTTCTTT. This translates into CASYGGGAYPLEAFF. The chain uses TRBV6-6 and TRBJ1-1, with D perhaps matching TRBD1 (6 bases). Trimming stripped 8 bases from V and 7 bases from J, with 23 bases between. The CDR3 spans 15 residues. CDR1 and CDR2 (germline): MNHNY, SVGAGI (reference sequence).

The chain links TRBV21-1 to TRBJ1-4. TRBV21-1 is a pseudogene segment. CDR3 length: 15 amino acids. As DNA, the CDR3 is TGTGCCAGCAGCACCAGATGTGGGGGAGGTGAAAAACTGTTTTTT. Translation gives CASSTRCGGGEKLFF.

The rearrangement joins TRBV28 to TRBJ1-2; D gene uncertain. The CDR3 covers 14 residues. Trimming left V 3 bases short and J 4 bases short, with 12 bases between. Germline V gene lookup returns CDR1 MDHEN and CDR2 SYDVKM. The CDR3 reads CASSLSLGPYGYTF. In nucleotides, the CDR3 is TGTGCCAGCAGTTTGTCACTGGGCCCCTATGGCTACACCTTC.

This chain joins TRBV27 and TRBJ2-1, with 7 bases that match TRBD1. This CDR3 has 17 residues. The J segment lost 3 bases and the V segment lost 4 bases, leaving 12 bases of the junction unmatched. Looked up from germline, CDR1 is MNHEY and CDR2 is SMNVEV (reference sequence). The CDR3: CASSSIGQERFYNEQFF. The CDR3 bases are TGTGCCAGCAGTTCAATAGGACAGGAGCGCTTCTACAATGAGCAGTTCTTC.

V usage is TRBV6-6 and J usage is TRBJ2-7, with TRBD2 identical over 7 bases. V gave up 6 bases and J gave up 0 bases; unmatched junction bases: 8. Germline CDR1 is MNHNY and CDR2 is SVGAGI (reference sequence). CDR3 length equals 15 residues. In DNA, the CDR3 is TGTGCCAGCAGAGCTACTAGCGCGCTCTCCTACGAGCAGTACTTC. This sequence encodes CASRATSALSYEQYF.

This clone is labeled as medium-sized (0.01 to 0.1%). This rearrangement joins TRBV5-1 to TRBJ1-2, with D uncertain. The CDR3 totals 15 residues. V lost 1 base, J lost 1 base, and 11 bases lay in between. Germline CDR1 is SGHRS and CDR2 is YFSETQ. The CDR3 DNA reads as TGCGCCAGCAGCTTGCGGGCAGACGATAACTATGGCTACACCTTC. It yields the protein CASSLRADDNYGYTF. The full variable domain, completed using reference TRBV5-1 and TRBJ1-2, is KAGVTQTPRYLIKTRGQQVTLSCSPISGHRSVSWYQQTPGQGLQFLFEYFSETQRNKGNFPGRFSGRQFSNSRSEMNVSTLELGDSALYLCASSLRADDNYGYTFGSGTRLTVV.

The chain joins TRBV11-3 to TRBJ2-7; weak D call: TRBD2 (5 bases). This CDR3 is built from 15 residues. CDR1 is SGHNT, CDR2 YENEEA, per germline. The V end was cut by 5 bases, the J end by 2 bases, with 16 bases between. CDR3 coding DNA: TGTGCCAGCAGCGTAGCTCTCGGGATTACCTACGAGCAGTACTTC. It yields the protein CASSVALGITYEQYF.